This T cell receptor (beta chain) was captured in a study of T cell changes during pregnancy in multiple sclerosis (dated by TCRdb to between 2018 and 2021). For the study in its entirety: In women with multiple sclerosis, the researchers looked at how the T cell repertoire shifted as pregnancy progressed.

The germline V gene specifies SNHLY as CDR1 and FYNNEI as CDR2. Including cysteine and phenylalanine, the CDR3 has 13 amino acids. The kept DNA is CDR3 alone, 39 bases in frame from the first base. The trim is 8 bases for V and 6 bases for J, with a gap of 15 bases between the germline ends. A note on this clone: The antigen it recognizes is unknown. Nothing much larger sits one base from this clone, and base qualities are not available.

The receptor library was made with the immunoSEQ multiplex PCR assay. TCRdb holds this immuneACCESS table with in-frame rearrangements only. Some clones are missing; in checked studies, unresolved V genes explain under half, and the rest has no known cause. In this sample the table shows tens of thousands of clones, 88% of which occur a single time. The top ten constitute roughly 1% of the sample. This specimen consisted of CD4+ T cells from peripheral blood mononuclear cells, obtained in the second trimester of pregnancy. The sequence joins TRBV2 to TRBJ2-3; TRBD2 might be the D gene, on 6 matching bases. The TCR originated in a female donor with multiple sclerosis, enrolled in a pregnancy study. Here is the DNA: TGTGCCAGCGGGGGGAGCCGGGGTGATACGCAGTATTTT. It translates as CASGGSRGDTQYF.